Presented here are 29 T cell receptor beta chains from one specimen sequenced in a study of identifying expanded T cells in peripheral blood. TCRdb's copy holds only in-frame clones and misses some; the assay was immunoSEQ multiplex PCR. Of about 78,000 clones detected, about four fifths appear once; the ten largest clones hold 15% to 20%. The sequencing sample was made of blood. These receptors originate from a person aged 18 to 75 in good health.

The table lists this clone with a few counts. V usage is TRBV4-3 and J usage is TRBJ1-1; TRBD1 is a possible D gene (5 bases). Germline V gives CDR1 LGHNA, CDR2 YSLEER. The V end was cut by 4 bases, the J end by 4 bases, with 16 bases between. The CDR3 extends over 15 amino acids. DNA for the CDR3: TGCGCCAGCAGCCCCGACAGATCTTGGAGCACTGAAGCTTTCTTT. Protein sequence: CASSPDRSWSTEAFF.

The CDR3 is CSVAGTTFTDTDTQYF. Here the CDR3 DNA reads TGCAGCGTAGCCGGGACAACCTTTACGGACACAGATACGCAGTATTTT. The V call is TRBV29-1, the J call TRBJ2-3, with a tentative D call TRBD1 (6 bases). The germline CDR1 and CDR2 sequences are SQVTM and ANQGSEA. Trimming took 6 bases from V and 2 from J, leaving 21 bases between them. This CDR3 comprises 16 residues.

The chain uses TRBV28 and TRBJ1-1; 9 nucleotides line up with TRBD1. The CDR3 totals 15 residues. Germline trimming cut 6 bases from V and 4 bases from J; bases unmatched to any gene: 9. Germline V gene sequence: CDR1 MDHEN, CDR2 SYDVKM. Here the CDR3 DNA reads TGTGCCAGCAGGGCTACAGGGGGCGGGATCACTGAAGCTTTCTTT. Its translation is CASRATGGGITEAFF.

The chain joins TRBV5-8 to TRBJ1-5; the D gene is possibly TRBD1 (5 bases). Germline CDR1 and CDR2: SGHTS and YDEGEE. Trimming removed 0 bases at V and 4 bases at J, with 8 bases between. This CDR3 contains 14 residues. CDR3 region: CASSLGQMNQPQHF. CDR3 in DNA: TGTGCCAGCAGCTTGGGACAGATGAATCAGCCCCAGCATTTT.

The chain combines TRBV6-6 with TRBJ1-2; the match to TRBD1 covers 7 bases. The CDR3 is made up of 12 amino acids. The junction had 4 bases not matched to a gene; V was cut back by 5 bases and J by 7 bases. In germline, CDR1 is MNHNY, CDR2 SVGAGI (reference sequence). CDR3 nucleotide sequence: TGTGCCAGCAGTACAGGGGAGGGTGGCTACACCTTC. Translated, it gives CASSTGEGGYTF.

The V gene is TRBV7-9, the J gene TRBJ2-1; tentatively, D is TRBD2 (6 bases). V was pared by 3 bases and J by 3 bases, with 12 bases between. CDR1 and CDR2 (germline): SEHNR, FQNEAQ (reference sequence). There are 15 residues in the CDR3. The CDR3 loop reads CASSLGGTIYNEQFF. CDR3 bases: TGTGCCAGCAGCTTGGGCGGGACCATCTACAATGAGCAGTTCTTC.

The chain is built from TRBV10-1 and TRBJ1-1; maybe TRBD1 (5 bases). Per germline, CDR1 WNHNN and CDR2 SYGVQD (reference sequence). The V end was cut by 6 bases, the J end by 1 base, with 9 bases between. CDR3 length equals 13 residues. In DNA form, the CDR3 reads TGCGCCAGCAGGCGGCAGGGGAACACTGAAGCTTTCTTT. Its translation: CASRRQGNTEAFF.

This chain joins TRBV6-6 and TRBJ2-5, with 7 bases lining up with TRBD1. V shed 6 bases and J 2 bases; nucleotides not matched to a gene: 6. CDR1 and CDR2 (germline): MNHNY, SVGAGI (reference sequence). The CDR3 spans 14 residues. The CDR3 DNA is TGTGCCAGCAGAGACAGGGCCGGACAAGAGACCCAGTACTTC. It codes for CASRDRAGQETQYF.

The chain links TRBV6-5 to TRBJ2-5; 10 bases align to TRBD2. The CDR3 length is 15 residues. The germline V gene encodes CDR1 MNHEY and CDR2 SVGAGI. V was clipped by 9 bases and J by 1 base; unmatched bases: 8. CDR3 loop: CASRTSGKPQETQYF. The CDR3 DNA reads TGTGCCAGTAGAACTAGCGGGAAACCCCAAGAGACCCAGTACTTC.

The rearrangement joins TRBV28 to TRBJ2-5; D may be TRBD1 (5 bases). CDR3 length equals 13 residues. V was pared by 7 bases and J by 2 bases, with 11 bases between. Germline loops: CDR1 MDHEN, CDR2 SYDVKM. The CDR3 coding sequence is TGTGCCAGCAACCAGGGTAGGCAAGAGACCCAGTACTTC. This sequence encodes CASNQGRQETQYF.

Here the CDR3 reads CASSLAGSGRGSYEQYF. CDR3 sequence (DNA): TGTGCCAGCAGCTTAGCTGGTAGTGGCAGGGGATCCTACGAGCAGTACTTC. V and J are TRBV7-8 and TRBJ2-7, with D possibly being TRBD1 (6 bases). The CDR3 spans 17 residues. Between the trimmed V and J ends, which lost 0 bases and 1 base, there was a span of 16 bases. In germline, CDR1 is SGHVS, CDR2 FQNEAQ.

This rearrangement joins TRBV7-9 to TRBJ1-2; maybe TRBD1 (5 bases). The CDR3 consists of 15 residues. In germline, CDR1 is SEHNR, CDR2 FQNEAQ (reference sequence). The V gene lost 2 bases and the J gene lost 1 base, with 11 bases spanning the gap. CDR3 coding DNA: TGTGCCAGCAGCTTAAGGGGATCCCGTAACTATGGCTACACCTTC. Translating it yields CASSLRGSRNYGYTF.

CDR3 DNA sequence: TGTGCCAGCAGCGTAGCGGGGGGAGGGCCGGGTCAGTTCTTC. This translates into CASSVAGGGPGQFF. The V gene is TRBV9, the J gene TRBJ2-1; 7 bases fit TRBD2. Germline V lookup: CDR1 SGDLS, CDR2 YYNGEE. CDR3 size: 14 residues. The J segment lost 13 bases and the V segment lost 0 bases, leaving 10 bases of the junction unmatched. The full variable domain, its missing parts supplied by reference TRBV9 and TRBJ2-1, is DSGVTQTPKHLITATGQRVTLRCSPRSGDLSVYWYQQSLDQGLQFLIQYYNGEERAKGNILERFSAQQFPDLHSELNLSSLELGDSALYFCASSVAGGGPGQFFGPGTRLTVL.

This chain uses TRBV5-1 with TRBJ2-5; 14 bases line up with TRBD2. Trimming removed 0 bases from V and 4 bases from J; junction bases left unmatched: 17. CDR3 length: 21 amino acids. CDR1 and CDR2 from the germline V gene are SGHRS and YFSETQ. CDR3: CASSLAGTSGSEWPEGETQYF. In DNA, the CDR3 is TGCGCCAGCAGCTTGGCCGGGACTAGCGGGAGTGAGTGGCCTGAGGGAGAGACCCAGTACTTC. Filled out from reference TRBV5-1 and TRBJ2-5, the complete variable domain reads KAGVTQTPRYLIKTRGQQVTLSCSPISGHRSVSWYQQTPGQGLQFLFEYFSETQRNKGNFPGRFSGRQFSNSRSEMNVSTLELGDSALYLCASSLAGTSGSEWPEGETQYFGPGTRLLVL.

The V and J genes are TRBV4-1 and TRBJ2-1, with 10 bases identical to TRBD2. CDR1 is MGHRA, CDR2 YSYEKL, per germline. The CDR3 has 16 amino acids. Unmatched junction bases numbered 3, after V lost 0 bases and J lost 4 bases. CDR3 nucleotides: TGCGCCAGCAGCCAAGATGAACTAGCGGGGTACAATGAGCAGTTCTTC. Its translation: CASSQDELAGYNEQFF.

V is TRBV7-9 and J is TRBJ2-5; the match to TRBD1 covers 10 bases. The CDR3 has 19 residues. The V gene's germline CDR1 is SEHNR and CDR2 FQNEAQ (reference sequence). V lost 5 bases, J lost 4 bases, and 19 bases stayed unmatched. For the CDR3, the DNA is TGTGCCAGCAGCCGGGACAGGGGAGTCTTAATCACAAAAGGAGAGACCCAGTACTTC. It yields the protein CASSRDRGVLITKGETQYF.

The V gene is TRBV5-6, the J gene TRBJ2-3; 7 bases are shared with TRBD2. Germline V gene sequence: CDR1 SGHDT, CDR2 YYEEEE. J gave up 2 bases and V 3 bases, and 9 bases lay outside the gene matches. The CDR3 covers 16 residues. The CDR3 nucleotides are TGTGCCAGCAGCTCATTAACTAGCGAATACACAGATACGCAGTATTTT. Translated: CASSSLTSEYTDTQYF.

This chain links TRBV28 with TRBJ2-2, with D uncertain. The CDR3 runs 16 residues. Germline loops: CDR1 MDHEN, CDR2 SYDVKM. Trimming stripped 1 base from V and 2 bases from J, with 11 bases between. The CDR3 is CASSLSDAPNTGELFF. Written as DNA, the CDR3 is TGTGCCAGCAGTTTATCTGACGCCCCAAACACCGGGGAGCTGTTTTTT.

This clone is a singleton in its sample. CDR3 residues: CASSPTRGNYGYTF. CDR3 in DNA: TGTGCCAGCAGTCCAACGCGGGGTAACTATGGCTACACCTTC. The chain couples TRBV27 to TRBJ1-2, with no clear D. The CDR3 has 14 amino acids. Trimming pared 5 bases from V and 1 base from J, leaving 11 bases between. Germline loops: CDR1 MNHEY, CDR2 SMNVEV (reference sequence).

Here the CDR3 reads CASSFRRTDLVDTQYF. CDR3 sequence (DNA): TGTGCCAGCAGCTTCAGGAGGACAGACCTAGTAGATACGCAGTATTTT. The V gene is TRBV5-6, the J gene TRBJ2-3, with D possibly TRBD1 on 6 matching bases. The V end was cut by 2 bases, the J end by 5 bases, with 18 bases between. This CDR3 comprises 16 residues. Germline V gene sequence: CDR1 SGHDT, CDR2 YYEEEE.

The chain combines TRBV15 with TRBJ2-3; no clear D. Trimming removed 3 bases at V and 0 bases at J, with 4 bases between. The CDR3 has 13 residues. Germline V gene data show CDR1 as LNHNV and CDR2 as YYDKDF (reference sequence). The CDR3 nucleotides read TGTGCCACCAGCAGGGCTAGCACAGATACGCAGTATTTT. This codes for CATSRASTDTQYF. Looking up the rest from reference TRBV15 and TRBJ2-3 gives the full variable domain: DAMVIQNPRYQVTQFGKPVTLSCSQTLNHNVMYWYQQKSSQAPKLLFHYYDKDFNNEADTPDNFQSRRPNTSFCFLDIRSPGLGDTAMYLCATSRASTDTQYFGPGTRLTVL.

V and J are TRBV10-3 and TRBJ2-1, with 14 bases matching TRBD2. V gave up 4 bases and J gave up 6 bases; unmatched junction bases: 8. The CDR3 is 17 residues long. Germline V gene lookup returns CDR1 ENHRY and CDR2 SYGVKD. CDR3 nucleotide sequence: TGTGCCATCAGTGTTTCAGGGACTAGCGGGAGTATCAATGAGCAGTTCTTC. It encodes CAISVSGTSGSINEQFF.

This chain uses TRBV6-6 with TRBJ2-5; a weak D match, TRBD2 (7 bases). The J call may be mistaken, given a closer DNA end match to TRBJ2-7. Germline CDR1 and CDR2: MNHNY and SVGAGI (reference sequence). The CDR3 loop spans 13 amino acids. The CDR3 bases are TGTGCCAGCAGAGAGGGGGGGGACTACGAGCAGTACTTC. This codes for CASREGGDYEQYF.

The chain carries TRBV28 and TRBJ1-5, with D unresolved. CDR3 length: 12 amino acids. Trimming left V 6 bases short and J 1 base short, with 4 bases between. Germline lookup yields CDR1 MDHEN and CDR2 SYDVKM. The CDR3 is CASRPSNQPQHF. CDR3 sequence (DNA): TGTGCCAGCAGACCGAGCAATCAGCCCCAGCATTTT.

This clone was seen only a few times. The chain has TRBV5-1 and TRBJ1-1; D uncertain. The V gene lost 0 bases and the J gene lost 1 base, with 16 bases spanning the gap. The CDR3 contains 17 residues. Germline CDR1 and CDR2: SGHRS and YFSETQ. The CDR3 reads CASSLVWPHGENTEAFF. CDR3 nucleotides: TGCGCCAGCAGCTTGGTATGGCCCCACGGGGAGAACACTGAAGCTTTCTTT.

The V gene is TRBV11-2, the J gene TRBJ2-1; the match to TRBD2 covers 13 bases. Germline V gene data show CDR1 as SGHAT and CDR2 as FQNNGV. The CDR3 is 15 amino acids. J was trimmed by 4 bases and V by 7 bases; bases with no gene match: 4. This chain's CDR3 is CASTLGLAGYNEQFF. CDR3 nucleotide sequence: TGTGCCAGCACCCTGGGACTAGCGGGATACAATGAGCAGTTCTTC.

The chain recombines TRBV5-1 with TRBJ2-3; 9 bases align to TRBD2. The germline CDR1 and CDR2 sequences are SGHRS and YFSETQ. V shed 6 bases, J shed 2 bases, and the junction held 10 bases outside the gene matches. The CDR3 runs to 16 residues. The CDR3 DNA reads as TGCGCCAGCACGTTTATTAGCGGGAGTAACACAGATACGCAGTATTTT. The encoded protein is CASTFISGSNTDTQYF.

This rearrangement joins TRBV7-9 to TRBJ1-1; D gene uncertain. Trimming shortened V by 8 bases and J by 1 base, and 8 bases separated the two germline ends. Germline loops: CDR1 SEHNR, CDR2 FQNEAQ (reference sequence). The length of the CDR3 is 12 residues. CDR3 in DNA: TGTGCCAGCGGGATGACGAACACTGAAGCTTTCTTT. Amino acids: CASGMTNTEAFF. The entire variable domain, with the rest obtained from reference TRBV7-9 and TRBJ1-1, is as follows: DTGVSQNPRHKITKRGQNVTFRCDPISEHNRLYWYRQTLGQGPEFLTYFQNEAQLEKSRLLSDRFSAERPKGSFSTLEIQRTEQGDSAMYLCASGMTNTEAFFGQGTRLTVV.

The rearrangement uses TRBV7-2 and TRBJ2-7; TRBD2 aligns across 10 bases. The CDR3 consists of 15 residues. Germline trimming cut 1 base from V and 6 bases from J; bases unmatched to any gene: 6. Looked up from germline, CDR1 is SGHTA and CDR2 is FQGNSA. The CDR3 here is CASSLELAGNREQYF. For the CDR3, the DNA is TGTGCCAGCAGCTTAGAACTAGCGGGAAATCGCGAGCAGTACTTC.